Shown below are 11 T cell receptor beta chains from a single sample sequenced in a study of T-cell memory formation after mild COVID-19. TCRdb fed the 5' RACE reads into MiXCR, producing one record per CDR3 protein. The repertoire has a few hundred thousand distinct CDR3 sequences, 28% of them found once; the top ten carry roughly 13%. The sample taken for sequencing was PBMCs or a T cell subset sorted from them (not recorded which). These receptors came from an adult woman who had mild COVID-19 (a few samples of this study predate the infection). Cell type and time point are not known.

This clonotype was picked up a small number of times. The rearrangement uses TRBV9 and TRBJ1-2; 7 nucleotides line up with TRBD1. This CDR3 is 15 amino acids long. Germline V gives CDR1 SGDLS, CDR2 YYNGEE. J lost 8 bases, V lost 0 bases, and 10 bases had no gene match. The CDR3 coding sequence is TGTGCCAGCAGCGTAGCAGGGGACAGCTCCTGGGGCTACACCTTC. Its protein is CASSVAGDSSWGYTF.

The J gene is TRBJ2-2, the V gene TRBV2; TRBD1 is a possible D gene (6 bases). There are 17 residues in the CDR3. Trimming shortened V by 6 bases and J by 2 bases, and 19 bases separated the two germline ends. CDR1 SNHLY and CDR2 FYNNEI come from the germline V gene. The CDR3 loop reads CASSAGTPRLNTGELFF. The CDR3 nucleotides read TGTGCCAGCAGCGCTGGGACACCACGACTAAACACCGGGGAGCTGTTTTTT.

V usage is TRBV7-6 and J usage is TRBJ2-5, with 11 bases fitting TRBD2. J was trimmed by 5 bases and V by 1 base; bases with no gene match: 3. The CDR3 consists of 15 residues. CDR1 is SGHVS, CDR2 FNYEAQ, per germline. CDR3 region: CASSLDPSGGETQYF. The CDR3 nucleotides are TGTGCCAGCAGCTTAGATCCTAGCGGGGGGGAGACCCAGTACTTC.

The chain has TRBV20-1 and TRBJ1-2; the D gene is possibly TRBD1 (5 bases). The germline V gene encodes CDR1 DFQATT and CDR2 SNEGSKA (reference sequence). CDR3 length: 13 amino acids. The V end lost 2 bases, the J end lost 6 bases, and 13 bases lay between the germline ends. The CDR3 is CSARSPGSNGYTF. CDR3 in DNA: TGCAGTGCTAGATCCCCAGGGAGCAATGGCTACACCTTC.

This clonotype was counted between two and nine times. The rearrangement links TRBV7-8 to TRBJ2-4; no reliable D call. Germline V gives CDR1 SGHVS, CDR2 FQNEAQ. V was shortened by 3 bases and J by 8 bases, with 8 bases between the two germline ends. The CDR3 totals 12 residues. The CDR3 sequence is CASSFFQDIQYF. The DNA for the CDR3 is TGTGCCAGCAGCTTTTTCCAAGACATTCAGTACTTC.

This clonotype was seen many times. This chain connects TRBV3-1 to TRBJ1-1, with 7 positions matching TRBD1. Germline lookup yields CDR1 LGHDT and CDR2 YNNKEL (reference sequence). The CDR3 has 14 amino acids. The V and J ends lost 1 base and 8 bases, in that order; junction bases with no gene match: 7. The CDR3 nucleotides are TGTGCCAGCAGCCAAGCTCCACAGGGGAGGGAAGCTTTCTTT. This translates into CASSQAPQGREAFF. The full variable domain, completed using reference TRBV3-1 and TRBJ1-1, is DTAVSQTPKYLVTQMGNDKSIKCEQNLGHDTMYWYKQDSKKFLKIMFSYNNKELIINETVPNRFSPKSPDKAHLNLHINSLELGDSAVYFCASSQAPQGREAFFGQGTRLTVV.

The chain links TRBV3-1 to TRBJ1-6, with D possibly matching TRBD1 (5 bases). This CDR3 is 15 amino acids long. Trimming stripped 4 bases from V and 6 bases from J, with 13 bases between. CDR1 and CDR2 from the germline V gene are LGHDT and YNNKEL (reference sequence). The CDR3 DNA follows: TGTGCCAGCAGCCGGCAGGGATATGGTAATTCACCCCTCCACTTT. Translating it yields CASSRQGYGNSPLHF.

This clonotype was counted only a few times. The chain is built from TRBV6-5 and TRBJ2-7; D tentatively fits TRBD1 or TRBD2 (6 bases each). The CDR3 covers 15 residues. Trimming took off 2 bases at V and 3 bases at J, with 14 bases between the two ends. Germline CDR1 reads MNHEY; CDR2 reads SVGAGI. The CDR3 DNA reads TGTGCCAGCAGTTACACTCCGGGGGCGGTCTACGAGCAGTACTTC. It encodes CASSYTPGAVYEQYF.

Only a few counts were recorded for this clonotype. CDR3 sequence reads: CASSHSPGGNIQYF. As DNA, the CDR3 is TGTGCCAGCAGCCACTCCCCAGGGGGTAACATTCAGTACTTC. The rearrangement joins TRBV3-1 to TRBJ2-4; 7 bases are a match to TRBD1. The ends lost 3 bases at V and 7 bases at J; junction bases unmatched: 6. Per the germline V gene, CDR1 is LGHDT and CDR2 is YNNKEL (reference sequence). This CDR3 has 14 residues.

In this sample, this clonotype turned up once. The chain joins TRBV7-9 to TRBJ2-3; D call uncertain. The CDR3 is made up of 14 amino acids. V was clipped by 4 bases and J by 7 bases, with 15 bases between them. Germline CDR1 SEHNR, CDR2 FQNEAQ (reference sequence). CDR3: CASSSPEVENTQYF. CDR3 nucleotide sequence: TGTGCCAGCAGCTCGCCCGAGGTGGAAAATACGCAGTATTTT.

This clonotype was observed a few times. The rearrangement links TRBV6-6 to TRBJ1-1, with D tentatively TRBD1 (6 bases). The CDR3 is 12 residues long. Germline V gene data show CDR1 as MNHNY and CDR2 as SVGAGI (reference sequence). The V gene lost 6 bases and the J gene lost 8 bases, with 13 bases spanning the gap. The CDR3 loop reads CASSQPGGEAFF. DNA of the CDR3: TGTGCCAGCAGCCAACCGGGGGGCGAAGCTTTCTTT.